This T cell receptor (beta chain) was found in a study of cytomegalovirus exposure and HLA in healthy donors. The PCR had 60 Vbeta and 13 Jbeta primers. TCRdb keeps only in-frame clones here, not all; method: immunoSEQ multiplex PCR. This table holds 150,000 to 200,000 clones, roughly 80% found once. Sequencing input: PBMCs. This clonotype was obtained from a woman in her thirties in good health and CMV-seronegative.

CDR3 nucleotide sequence: TGTGCCAGCAGTCGTTTAGCGGGGGGGAGCACAGATACGCAGTATTTT. Its translation: CASSRLAGGSTDTQYF. The chain couples TRBV5-4 to TRBJ2-3; 11 bases align to TRBD2. The CDR3 spans 16 residues. Germline V gene data show CDR1 as SGHNT and CDR2 as YYREEE (reference sequence). Unmatched junction bases numbered 5, after V lost 5 bases and J lost 0 bases.